The rows below give T cell receptor beta chains drawn from one sample of a study of CD8+CD57+ T cells in acquired aplastic anemia. TCRdb re-called the reads through MiXCR, storing one row per CDR3 protein. The data show under 350,000 distinct CDR3 sequences, with about three fifths seen just once and 1.3% held by the top ten. Sequences were obtained from sorted CD4+, CD8+, or CD8+CD57+ T cells (not recorded which) from PBMCs. The source is a human donor with aplastic anemia. Each CDR3 is given with its conserved first and last residue. D genes are given only for firm matches. Clone size appears in some rows only: once, few, many, or a class for an expanded clone.

cdr3_aa | cdr3_nt | d_call | clone_size | j_call | v_call
CASSPGRPIYEQYF | TGTGCCAGCTCACCGGGACGGCCAATCTACGAGCAGTACTTC | . | many | TRBJ2-7 | TRBV18
CASSSGLAGVGGETQYF | TGTGCCAGCAGTTCCGGACTAGCGGGAGTAGGGGGAGAGACCCAGTACTTC | TRBD2 | once | TRBJ2-5 | TRBV5-6
CSVETQGEAFF | TGCAGCGTTGAGACTCAGGGTGAAGCTTTCTTT | . | . | TRBJ1-1 | TRBV29-1
CASSIGARVTDTQYF | TGTGCCAGTAGTATAGGGGCTAGGGTGACAGATACGCAGTATTTT | . | many | TRBJ2-3 | TRBV19
CASSLTAGTGKGYTF | TGTGCCAGCAGCCTAACCGCCGGGACAGGGAAAGGCTACACCTTC | TRBD1 | . | TRBJ1-2 | TRBV13
CASSLMRGAGTEAFF | TGTGCCAGCAGCTTAATGAGGGGTGCGGGCACTGAAGCTTTCTTT | . | . | TRBJ1-1 | TRBV7-8
CASSLDTRGTGGYTF | TGTGCCAGCAGCTTAGATACCAGGGGTACGGGAGGCTACACCTTC | . | . | TRBJ1-2 | TRBV7-2
CASSLNRGSIEKLFF | TGTGCCAGCAGTTTGAACAGGGGAAGTATTGAAAAACTGTTTTTT | TRBD1 | few | TRBJ1-4 | TRBV28
CASSRDSGTSYEQYF | TGTGCCAGCAGTCGCGACTCCGGGACTAGCTACGAGCAGTACTTC | TRBD2 | many | TRBJ2-7 | TRBV27
CASSAGGTASQYF | TGTGCCAGCAGTGCCGGGGGAACGGCCAGTCAGTACTTC | . | . | TRBJ2-7 | TRBV2
CASSPFGTSGYNEQFF | TGTGCCAGCAGCCCTTTTGGGACTAGCGGCTACAATGAGCAGTTCTTC | TRBD2 | many | TRBJ2-1 | TRBV7-3
CASRPYRGEETQYF | TGTGCCAGCAGGCCCTACAGGGGGGAAGAGACCCAGTACTTC | TRBD1 | . | TRBJ2-5 | TRBV2
CSAQGQVLGEQYF | TGCAGTGCGCAAGGACAGGTATTGGGGGAGCAGTACTTC | TRBD1 | few | TRBJ2-7 | TRBV20-1
CASSGGANEQYF | TGTGCCAGCAGTGGTGGGGCAAATGAGCAGTACTTC | . | . | TRBJ2-7 | TRBV2
CASSPFDITGELFF | TGTGCCAGCAGCCCTTTCGACATCACCGGGGAGCTGTTTTTT | . | many | TRBJ2-2 | TRBV7-9
CASRNSSDRSNAQHF | TGCGCCAGCAGGAATAGTTCGGACAGATCCAACGCCCAGCATTTT | . | . | TRBJ1-5 | TRBV10-1
CASSRALQSYEQYF | TGTGCCAGCAGTAGGGCCCTACAGAGCTACGAGCAGTACTTC | . | . | TRBJ2-7 | TRBV2
CASSLVPGGLSGYTF | TGTGCCAGCAGCTTGGTACCCGGGGGACTCTCCGGCTACACCTTC | . | many | TRBJ1-2 | TRBV5-8
CASSSLTGGIKYF | TGTGCCAGCAGTTCCCTGACAGGGGGGATAAAGTACTTC | TRBD1 | many | TRBJ2-7 | TRBV12-3/TRBV12-4
CASVAWETQYF | TGTGCCAGTGTAGCGTGGGAGACCCAGTACTTC | . | few | TRBJ2-5 | TRBV2
CASSHSPDRVDYEQYF | TGTGCCAGCAGCCATTCCCCGGACAGGGTTGACTACGAGCAGTACTTC | TRBD1 | . | TRBJ2-7 | TRBV7-2
CASKNDRHGNTIYF | TGTGCCAGCAAAAACGACCGACACGGAAACACCATATATTTT | . | many | TRBJ1-3 | TRBV25-1
CATSDQTGSRPSYEQYF | TGTGCCACCAGCGACCAAACGGGGTCCAGGCCTTCCTACGAGCAGTACTTC | . | . | TRBJ2-7 | TRBV15
CATSDGIRWGRDEQYF | TGTGCCACCAGTGATGGGATCCGGTGGGGCAGGGACGAGCAGTACTTC | . | few | TRBJ2-7 | TRBV24-1
CASSFSGDYNEQFF | TGTGCCAGCAGCTTCAGCGGGGATTACAATGAGCAGTTCTTC | TRBD2 | many | TRBJ2-1 | TRBV11-3
CASSGQGHGRTGELFF | TGTGCCAGCAGCGGACAAGGACATGGTAGGACCGGGGAGCTGTTTTTT | . | . | TRBJ2-2 | TRBV7-6
CASRQGGMMNTEAFF | TGCGCCAGCAGACAGGGGGGGATGATGAACACTGAAGCTTTCTTT | TRBD1 | . | TRBJ1-1 | TRBV5-1
CSVVGTGGSLHF | TGCAGCGTTGTAGGGACAGGGGGCTCCCTCCACTTT | TRBD1 | . | TRBJ1-6 | TRBV29-1